Here is one T cell receptor (beta chain) with its context. Antigen: not known. A much larger clone sits a single nucleotide away, making a read error possible. The sorted Tregs were CD4+CD25+CD127-/low cells. Whole-study findings and limits: Larger-cohort validation covered only one TCR beta V-J rearrangement. The TCR gene usage of tumor memory CD4+ T cells clustered together with blood and lymph node memory CD4+ cells and with lymph node naive CD4+ cells. Tumor-infiltrating Treg TCR alpha and beta sequences overlapped most with tumor naive CD4+ T cells, then blood naive.

Constant-region reverse primers amplified full-length variable regions, followed by semi-nested Nested Universal Primer A PCR. Using its own MiXCR run on the 5' RACE reads, TCRdb lists one record per CDR3 protein. This sample has under 45,000 distinct CDR3 sequences, with roughly 21% found just once. Germline CDR1 reads MNHEY; CDR2 reads SVGAGI. The CDR3 runs to 15 residues. With 2 bases removed from V and 8 bases from J, the gap between germline ends came to 16 bases. This TCR came from a female donor with breast cancer. The sequenced material came from Tregs sorted from blood. The chain recombines TRBV6-5 with TRBJ2-1; a weak D match, TRBD2 (6 bases). The CDR3 loop is CASSYAGSPSYEQFF. In nucleotides, the CDR3 is TGTGCCAGCAGTTACGCGGGAAGCCCTAGTTATGAGCAGTTCTTC.